This record concerns one T cell receptor beta chain sequence. Other DNA sequences in this sample translate to the same CDR3. The sample originates from a study of blood T cell repertoires in COVID-19. Data came from immunoSEQ multiplex PCR; TCRdb stores just in-frame clones and leaves some out. Found here are some 150,000 clones, 86% of them singletons; the top ten hold approximately 6.5%. The TCR originated in a woman of 80 years or more in a cohort sampled during active or convalescent COVID-19. Specimen: peripheral blood.

The CDR3 nucleotides are TGTGCCAGCAGCCCTAACCGAAATCAGCCCCAGCATTTT. It encodes CASSPNRNQPQHF. The rearrangement joins TRBV12-3 or TRBV12-4 to TRBJ1-5; D unclear. This CDR3 has 13 amino acids. Trimming took 6 bases from V and 4 from J, leaving 10 bases between them.